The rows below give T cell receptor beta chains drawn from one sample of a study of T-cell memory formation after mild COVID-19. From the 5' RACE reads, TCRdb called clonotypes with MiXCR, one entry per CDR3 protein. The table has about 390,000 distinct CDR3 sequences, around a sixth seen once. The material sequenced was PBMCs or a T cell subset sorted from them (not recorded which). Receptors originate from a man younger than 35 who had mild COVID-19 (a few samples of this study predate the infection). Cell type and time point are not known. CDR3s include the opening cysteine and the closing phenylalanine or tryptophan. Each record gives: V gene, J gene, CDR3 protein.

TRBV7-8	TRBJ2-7	CASSEFLAGLASYEQYF
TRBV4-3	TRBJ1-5	CASLGTEEDSNQPQHF
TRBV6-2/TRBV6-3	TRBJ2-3	CASSYLWSGESTDTQYF
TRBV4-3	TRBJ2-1	CASSQSFGTAYNEQFF
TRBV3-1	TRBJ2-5	CASSQVLAGLQETQYF
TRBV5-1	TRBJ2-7	CASRPTGQGVDEQYF
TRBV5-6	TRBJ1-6	CASSSTTLLLPLHF
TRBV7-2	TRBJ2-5	CASSLSSSRETQYF
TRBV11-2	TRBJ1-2	CASSPGGFSNYGYTF
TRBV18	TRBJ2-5	CASSPVGQETQYF
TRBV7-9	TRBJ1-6	CASTPTGSSLAPLHF
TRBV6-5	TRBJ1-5	CASSPRWANEPQHF
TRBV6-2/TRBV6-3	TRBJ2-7	CASKTTRDSYEQYF
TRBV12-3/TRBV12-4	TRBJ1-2	CASSRGGGYTF
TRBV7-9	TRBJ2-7	CASSWPVTGGYEQYF
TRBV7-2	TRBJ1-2	CASSLSGQTYGYTF
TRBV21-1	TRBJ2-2	CASSRSPRRDPGELFF
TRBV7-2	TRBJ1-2	CASSPTPGTATVGYTF
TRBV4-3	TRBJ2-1	CASSQRKRAYNEQFF
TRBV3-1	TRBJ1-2	CASSQARGASGYTF
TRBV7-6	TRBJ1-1	CASSARGSGTEAFF
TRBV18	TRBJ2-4	CASSRPRDRENIQYF
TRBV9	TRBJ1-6	CASSDQNSYNSPLHF
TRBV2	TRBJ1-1	CASTTGAGTEAFF
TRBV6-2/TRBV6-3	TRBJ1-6	CASSQLDSAFYSPLHF
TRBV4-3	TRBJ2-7	CASSQVRTGAPYEQYF
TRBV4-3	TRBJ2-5	CASSQRGRSATQYF
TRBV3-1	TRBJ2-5	CASSHPGRTGTQYF
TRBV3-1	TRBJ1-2	CASSQPGGNYGYTF
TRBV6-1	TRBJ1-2	CASTSGYGYTF
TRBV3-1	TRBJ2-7	CASSQARVLAGQNYEQYF
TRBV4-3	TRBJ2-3	CASSQDHVPVIRESTDTQYF
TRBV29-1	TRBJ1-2	CSVVTGGYTF
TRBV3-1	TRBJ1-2	CASSQGLGGYTF
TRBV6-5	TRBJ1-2	CASSLSGTGLRGYTF
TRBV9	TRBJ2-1	CASSESRLAAYNEQFF
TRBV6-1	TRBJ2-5	CASRPLASGGETQYF
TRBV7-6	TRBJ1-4	CASSPVPGQGEKLFF
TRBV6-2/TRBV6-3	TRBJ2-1	CATLSGGASYEQFF
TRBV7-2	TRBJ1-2	CASSLRDRPRANYGYTF
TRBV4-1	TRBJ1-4	CASSRDPGRNEKLFF
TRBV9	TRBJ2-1	CASSERGANEQFF
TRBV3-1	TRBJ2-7	CASSTGTSIRKSGYEQYF
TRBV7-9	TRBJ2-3	CASSEQGSTDTQYF
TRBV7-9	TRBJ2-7	CASSSPTGGEQYF
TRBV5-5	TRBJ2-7	CASSSPGQFYEQYF
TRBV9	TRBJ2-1	CASSSRRGDNEQFF
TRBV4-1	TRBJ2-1	CASSATSGGSYNEQFF
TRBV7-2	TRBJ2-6	CASLTGTYSGANVLTF
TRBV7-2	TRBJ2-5	CASSPGREKTQYF
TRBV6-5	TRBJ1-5	CASSYGQGSQPQHF
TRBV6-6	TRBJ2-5	CASSYAPVTSLETQYF
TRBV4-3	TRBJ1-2	CASSQGPGNGGYTF
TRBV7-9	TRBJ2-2	CASSYLAPGELFF
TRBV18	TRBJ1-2	CASSPPVGTLTYGYTF